This T cell receptor beta chain appears in the sequencing data of a study of blood T cells in healthy people across ages. Per the germline V gene, CDR1 is SEHNR and CDR2 is FQNEAQ (reference sequence). This CDR3 region has 15 residues. V dropped 3 bases and J dropped 6 bases, with 15 bases sitting between them. This clonotype was seen repeatedly, ten times or more. PCR was performed a second time for 7 to 11 cycles using a sample-barcoded 5' primer and a J-beta primer mix. TCRdb passed the 5' RACE reads through MiXCR, listing each CDR3 protein once. The table has approximately 960,000 distinct CDR3 sequences, almost 30% seen once. Isolated PBMCs totaled at least 6 million in each sample. This same sample was also taken into another study, of T cells of mothers and their children. From that study: Thymic selection molds TCR recombination output in much the same way for related pairs as for unrelated pairs. An overlap that was slightly higher, though non-significant, was seen in related mother-child pairs versus unrelated pairs. Clones that were microchimeric and persistent were not detected among T cells.

The chain joins TRBV7-9 to TRBJ2-1; D perhaps matches TRBD2 (6 bases). Sequenced input: blood. The TCR originated in a woman aged 40 to 50 in good health. This CDR3 is CASSFPGGATNEQFF. The CDR3 coding sequence is TGTGCCAGCAGCTTCCCCGGGGGAGCTACCAATGAGCAGTTCTTC.